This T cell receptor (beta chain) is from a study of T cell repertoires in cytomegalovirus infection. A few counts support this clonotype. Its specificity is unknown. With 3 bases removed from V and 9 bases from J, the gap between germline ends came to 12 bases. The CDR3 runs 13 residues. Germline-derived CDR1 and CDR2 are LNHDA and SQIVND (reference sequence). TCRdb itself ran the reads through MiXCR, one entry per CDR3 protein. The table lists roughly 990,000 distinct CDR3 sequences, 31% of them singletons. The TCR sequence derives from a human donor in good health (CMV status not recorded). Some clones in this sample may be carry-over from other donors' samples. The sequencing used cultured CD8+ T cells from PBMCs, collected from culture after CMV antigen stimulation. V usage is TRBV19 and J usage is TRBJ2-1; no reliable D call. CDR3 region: CASSMASGREQFF. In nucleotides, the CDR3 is TGTGCCAGTAGTATGGCTTCGGGCCGTGAGCAGTTCTTC.